This T cell receptor (beta chain) originates from a study of response to subunit inactivated influenza vaccine. Findings of the study overall: It was suggested by the authors that few new T cells are recruited by each seasonal influenza vaccination.

Germline V lookup: CDR1 KGHDR, CDR2 SFDVKD. With V trimmed by 4 bases and J by 1 base, 5 bases remained unmatched. This CDR3 contains 16 residues. Each CDR3 protein is one row after TCRdb ran MiXCR on the RT-PCR reads. The table shows about 700,000 distinct CDR3 sequences, with approximately 14% occurring only once. This clonotype has more than one count but fewer than ten. Its antigen remains unknown. The chain joins TRBV24-1 to TRBJ2-2; 7 nucleotides align to TRBD2. The sequences come from PBMCs from blood, collected approximately 12 days after vaccination. The clonotype was recovered from a man in his forties or fifties who received an inactivated influenza vaccine. CDR3 in amino acids: CATSDRDYMNTGELFF. CDR3 in DNA: TGTGCCACCAGTGACCGGGACTACATGAACACCGGGGAGCTGTTTTTT.